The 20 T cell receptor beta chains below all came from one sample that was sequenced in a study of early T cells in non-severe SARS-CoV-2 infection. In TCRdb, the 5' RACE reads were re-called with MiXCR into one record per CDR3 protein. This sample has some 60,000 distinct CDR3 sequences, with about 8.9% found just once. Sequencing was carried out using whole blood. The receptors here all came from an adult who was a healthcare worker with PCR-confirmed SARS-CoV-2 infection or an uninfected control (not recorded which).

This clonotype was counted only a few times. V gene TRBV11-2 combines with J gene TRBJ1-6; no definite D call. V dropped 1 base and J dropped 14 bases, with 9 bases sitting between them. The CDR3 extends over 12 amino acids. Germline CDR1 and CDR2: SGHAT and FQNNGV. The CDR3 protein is CASSLGRSALHF. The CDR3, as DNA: TGTGCCAGCAGCTTAGGCCGCTCGGCCCTCCACTTT.

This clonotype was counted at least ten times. CDR3 sequence reads: CSAKGSPYEQYF. CDR3 DNA: TGCAGTGCTAAGGGCAGTCCCTACGAGCAGTACTTC. This chain connects TRBV20-1 to TRBJ2-7; D unresolved. This CDR3 has 12 amino acids. V was pared by 4 bases and J by 2 bases, with 9 bases between. Looked up from germline, CDR1 is DFQATT and CDR2 is SNEGSKA (reference sequence).

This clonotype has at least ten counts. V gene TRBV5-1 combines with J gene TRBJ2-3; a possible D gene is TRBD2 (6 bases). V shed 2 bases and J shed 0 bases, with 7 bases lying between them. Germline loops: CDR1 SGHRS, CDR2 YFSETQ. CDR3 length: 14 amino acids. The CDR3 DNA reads TGCGCCAGCAGCTTTGGGGGGAGCACAGATACGCAGTATTTT. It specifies CASSFGGSTDTQYF. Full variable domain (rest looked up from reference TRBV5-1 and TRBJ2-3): KAGVTQTPRYLIKTRGQQVTLSCSPISGHRSVSWYQQTPGQGLQFLFEYFSETQRNKGNFPGRFSGRQFSNSRSEMNVSTLELGDSALYLCASSFGGSTDTQYFGPGTRLTVL.

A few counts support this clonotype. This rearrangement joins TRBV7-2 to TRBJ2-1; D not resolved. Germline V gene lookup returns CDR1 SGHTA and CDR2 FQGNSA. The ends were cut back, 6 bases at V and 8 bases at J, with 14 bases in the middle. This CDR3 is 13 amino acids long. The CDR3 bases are TGTGCCAGCAGTTCGTTTATTAGGGATGAGCAGTTCTTC. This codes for CASSSFIRDEQFF.

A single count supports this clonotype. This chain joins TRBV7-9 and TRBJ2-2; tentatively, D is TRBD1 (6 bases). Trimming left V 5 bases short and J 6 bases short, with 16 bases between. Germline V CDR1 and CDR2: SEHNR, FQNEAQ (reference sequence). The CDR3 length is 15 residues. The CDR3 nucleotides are TGTGCCAGCAGCAACCCGGGACAAGTTGCCGGGGAGCTGTTTTTT. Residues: CASSNPGQVAGELFF.

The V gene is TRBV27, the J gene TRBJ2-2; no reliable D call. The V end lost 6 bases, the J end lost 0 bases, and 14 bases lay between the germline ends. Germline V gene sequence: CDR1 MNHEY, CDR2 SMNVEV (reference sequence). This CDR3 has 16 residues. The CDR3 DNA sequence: TGTGCCAGCAGCCCTCTAAGCGACCCGAACACCGGGGAGCTGTTTTTT. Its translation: CASSPLSDPNTGELFF.

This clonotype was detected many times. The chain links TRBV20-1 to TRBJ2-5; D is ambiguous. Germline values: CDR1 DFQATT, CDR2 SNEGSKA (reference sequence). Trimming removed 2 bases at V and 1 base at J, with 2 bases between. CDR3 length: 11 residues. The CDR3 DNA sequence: TGCAGTGCTAGACTCCAAGAGACCCAGTACTTC. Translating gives CSARLQETQYF.

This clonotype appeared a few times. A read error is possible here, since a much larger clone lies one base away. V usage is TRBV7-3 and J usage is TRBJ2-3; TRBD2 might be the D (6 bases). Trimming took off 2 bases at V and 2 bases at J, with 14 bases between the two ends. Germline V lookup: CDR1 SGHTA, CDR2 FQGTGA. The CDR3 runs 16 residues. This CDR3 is CASSLEPGVDTDTQYF. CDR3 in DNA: TGTGCCAGCAGCTTAGAGCCGGGAGTTGACACAGATACGCAGTATTTT. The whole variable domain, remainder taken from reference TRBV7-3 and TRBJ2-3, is GAGVSQTPSNKVTEKGKYVELRCDPISGHTALYWYRQSLGQGPEFLIYFQGTGAADDSGLPNDRFFAVRPEGSVSTLKIQRTERGDSAVYLCASSLEPGVDTDTQYFGPGTRLTVL.

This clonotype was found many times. The CDR3 DNA reads TGTGCCAGCAGAAGGACAGGGGGCCACACAGATACGCAGTATTTT. Translating it yields CASRRTGGHTDTQYF. J is TRBJ2-3 and V is TRBV2; 11 bases are a match to TRBD1. Germline-derived CDR1 and CDR2 are SNHLY and FYNNEI. The CDR3 loop spans 15 amino acids. V lost 6 bases and J lost 2; bases outside the gene matches: 4.

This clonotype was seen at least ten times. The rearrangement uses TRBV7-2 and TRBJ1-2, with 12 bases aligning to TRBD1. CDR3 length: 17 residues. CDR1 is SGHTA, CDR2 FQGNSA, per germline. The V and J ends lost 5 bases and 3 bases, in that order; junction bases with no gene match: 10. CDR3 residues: CASSPNIGTGGDYGYTF. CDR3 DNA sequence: TGTGCCAGCAGCCCGAATATTGGGACAGGGGGCGACTATGGCTACACCTTC.

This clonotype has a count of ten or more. CDR3 residues: CASSTTSGGTDTQYF. The CDR3 DNA reads as TGTGCCAGCAGTACCACTAGCGGGGGCACAGATACGCAGTATTTT. The chain employs TRBV28 and TRBJ2-3; 10 bases map to TRBD2. This CDR3 is 15 amino acids long. V lost 5 bases to trimming and J lost 1 base; unmatched junction nucleotides: 3. The germline V gene encodes CDR1 MDHEN and CDR2 SYDVKM.

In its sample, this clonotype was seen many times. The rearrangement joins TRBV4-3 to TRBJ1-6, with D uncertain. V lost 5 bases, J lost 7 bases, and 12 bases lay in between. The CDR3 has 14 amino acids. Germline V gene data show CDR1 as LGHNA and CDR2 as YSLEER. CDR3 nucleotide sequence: TGCGCCAGCAGCTCTACGAAGGGCAATTCACCCCTCCACTTT. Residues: CASSSTKGNSPLHF.

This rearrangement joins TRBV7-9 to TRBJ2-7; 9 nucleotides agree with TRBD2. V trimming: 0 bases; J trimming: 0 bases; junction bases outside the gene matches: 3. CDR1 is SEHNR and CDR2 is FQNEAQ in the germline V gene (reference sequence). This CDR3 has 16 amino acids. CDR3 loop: CASSLAGSGSSYEQYF. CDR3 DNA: TGTGCCAGCAGCTTAGCGGGTAGCGGGAGCTCCTACGAGCAGTACTTC.

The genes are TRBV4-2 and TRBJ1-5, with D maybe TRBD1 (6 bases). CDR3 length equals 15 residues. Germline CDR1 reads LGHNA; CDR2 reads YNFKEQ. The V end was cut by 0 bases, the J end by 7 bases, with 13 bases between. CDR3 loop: CASSQDGGADQPQHF. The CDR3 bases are TGTGCCAGCAGCCAAGATGGGGGGGCTGACCAGCCCCAGCATTTT.

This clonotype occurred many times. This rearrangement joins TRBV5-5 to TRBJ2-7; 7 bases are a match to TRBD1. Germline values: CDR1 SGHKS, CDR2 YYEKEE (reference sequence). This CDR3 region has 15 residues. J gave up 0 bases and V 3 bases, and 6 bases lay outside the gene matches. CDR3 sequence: CASSWIRQGSYEQYF. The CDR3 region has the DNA TGTGCCAGCAGCTGGATCAGACAGGGCTCCTACGAGCAGTACTTC.

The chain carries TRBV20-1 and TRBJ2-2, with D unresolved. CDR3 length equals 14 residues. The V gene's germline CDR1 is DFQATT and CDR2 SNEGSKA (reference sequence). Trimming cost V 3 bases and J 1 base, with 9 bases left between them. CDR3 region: CSASDSRNTGELFF. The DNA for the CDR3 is TGCAGTGCTAGTGATTCCAGGAACACCGGGGAGCTGTTTTTT.

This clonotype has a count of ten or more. The CDR3: CASSGQSSYEQYF. The CDR3 coding sequence is TGTGCCAGCTCGGGACAGAGCTCCTACGAGCAGTACTTC. This chain links TRBV18 with TRBJ2-7, with 7 positions matching TRBD1. The junction had 2 bases not matched to a gene; V was cut back by 6 bases and J by 0 bases. This CDR3 is 13 amino acids long. The V gene's germline CDR1 is KGHSH and CDR2 LQKENI. Supplemented by reference TRBV18 and TRBJ2-7, the full variable domain reads NAGVMQNPRHLVRRRGQEARLRCSPMKGHSHVYWYRQLPEEGLKFMVYLQKENIIDESGMPKERFSAEFPKEGPSILRIQQVVRGDSAAYFCASSGQSSYEQYFGPGTRLTVT.

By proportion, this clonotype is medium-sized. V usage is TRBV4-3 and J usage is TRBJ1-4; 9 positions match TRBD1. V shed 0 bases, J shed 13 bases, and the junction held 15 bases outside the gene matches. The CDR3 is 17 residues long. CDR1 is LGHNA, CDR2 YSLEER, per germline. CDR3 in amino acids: CASSQEPRPGQGGRLFF. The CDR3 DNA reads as TGCGCCAGCAGCCAAGAGCCCCGTCCGGGACAGGGTGGTAGACTGTTTTTT.

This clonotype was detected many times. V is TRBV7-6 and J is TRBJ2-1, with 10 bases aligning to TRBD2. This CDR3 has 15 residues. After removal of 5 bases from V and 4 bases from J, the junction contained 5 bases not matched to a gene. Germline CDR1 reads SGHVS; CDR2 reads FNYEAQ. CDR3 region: CASSASGSGYNEQFF. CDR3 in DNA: TGTGCCAGCAGCGCTAGCGGGAGCGGGTACAATGAGCAGTTCTTC.

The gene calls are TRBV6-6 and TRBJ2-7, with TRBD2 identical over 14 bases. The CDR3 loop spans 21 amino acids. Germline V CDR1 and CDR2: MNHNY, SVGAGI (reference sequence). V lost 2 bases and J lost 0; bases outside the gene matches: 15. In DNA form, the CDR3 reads TGTGCCAGCAGTTACCCCGGACTAGCGGGAGGACCAAATCCCGTCTCCTACGAGCAGTACTTC. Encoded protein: CASSYPGLAGGPNPVSYEQYF.